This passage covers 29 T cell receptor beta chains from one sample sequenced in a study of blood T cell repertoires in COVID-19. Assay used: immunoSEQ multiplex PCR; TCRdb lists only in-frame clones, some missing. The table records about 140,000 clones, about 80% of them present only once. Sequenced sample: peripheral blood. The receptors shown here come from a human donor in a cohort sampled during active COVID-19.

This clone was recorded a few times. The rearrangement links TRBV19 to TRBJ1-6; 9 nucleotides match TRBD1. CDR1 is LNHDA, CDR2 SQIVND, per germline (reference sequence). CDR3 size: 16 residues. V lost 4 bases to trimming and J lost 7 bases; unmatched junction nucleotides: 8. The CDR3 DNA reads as TGTGCCAGTAGTACGCCATGGGACAGGGAAAATTCACCCCTCCACTTT. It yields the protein CASSTPWDRENSPLHF. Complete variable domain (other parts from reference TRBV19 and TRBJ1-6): DGGITQSPKYLFRKEGQNVTLSCEQNLNHDAMYWYRQDPGQGLRLIYYSQIVNDFQKGDIAEGYSVSREKKESFPLTVTSAQKNPTAFYLCASSTPWDRENSPLHFGNGTRLTVT.

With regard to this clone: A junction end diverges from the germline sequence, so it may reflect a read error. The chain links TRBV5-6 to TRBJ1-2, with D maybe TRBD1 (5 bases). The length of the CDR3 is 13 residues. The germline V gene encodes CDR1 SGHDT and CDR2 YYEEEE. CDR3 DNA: TGTGCCAGCAGCGGCTCAGGGAACTTTGGCTACACCTTC. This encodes CASSGSGNFGYTF.

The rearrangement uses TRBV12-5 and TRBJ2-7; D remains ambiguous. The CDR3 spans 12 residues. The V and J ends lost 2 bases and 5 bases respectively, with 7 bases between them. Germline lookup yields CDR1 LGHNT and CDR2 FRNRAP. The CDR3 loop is CASGLHSHEQYF. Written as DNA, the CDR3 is TGTGCTAGTGGTTTGCACAGCCACGAGCAGTACTTC.

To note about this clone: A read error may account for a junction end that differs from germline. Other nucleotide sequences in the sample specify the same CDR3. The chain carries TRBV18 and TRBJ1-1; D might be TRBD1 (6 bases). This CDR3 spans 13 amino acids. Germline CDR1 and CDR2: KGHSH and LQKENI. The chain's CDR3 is CASSPTGSTEAFF. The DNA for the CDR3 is TGTGCCAGCTCACCTACAGGGAGCACTGAAGCTTTTTTT.

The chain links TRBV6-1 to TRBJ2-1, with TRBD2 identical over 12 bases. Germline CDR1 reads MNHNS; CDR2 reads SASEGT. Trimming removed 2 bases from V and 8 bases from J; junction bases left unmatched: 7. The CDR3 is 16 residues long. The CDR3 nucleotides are TGTGCCAGCAGTGAACAGGCTAGCGGGGGGGCTTATGAGCAGTTCTTC. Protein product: CASSEQASGGAYEQFF.

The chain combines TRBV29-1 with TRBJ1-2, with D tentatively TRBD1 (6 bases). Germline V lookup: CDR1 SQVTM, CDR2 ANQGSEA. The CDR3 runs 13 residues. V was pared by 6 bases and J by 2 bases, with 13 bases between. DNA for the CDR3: TGCAGCGTGTCGGACAGAACCAACTATGGCTACACCTTC. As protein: CSVSDRTNYGYTF. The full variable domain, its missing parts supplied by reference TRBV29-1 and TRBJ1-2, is SAVISQKPSRDICQRGTSLTIQCQVDSQVTMMFWYRQQPGQSLTLIATANQGSEATYESGFVIDKFPISRPNLTFSTLTVSNMSPEDSSIYLCSVSDRTNYGYTFGSGTRLTVV.

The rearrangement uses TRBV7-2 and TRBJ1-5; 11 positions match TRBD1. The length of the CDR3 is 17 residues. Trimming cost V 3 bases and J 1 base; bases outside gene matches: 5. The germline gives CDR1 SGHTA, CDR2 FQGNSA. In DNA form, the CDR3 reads TGTGCCAGCAGCTTCCGGGACAGGGGGGGGAGCAATCAGCCCCAGCATTTT. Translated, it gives CASSFRDRGGSNQPQHF.

Here the CDR3 reads CASSLEQGANQPQHF. The DNA for the CDR3 is TGTGCCAGCAGCTTAGAACAGGGGGCAAATCAGCCCCAGCATTTT. V is TRBV7-6 and J is TRBJ1-5; 9 nucleotides match TRBD1. Germline V gives CDR1 SGHVS, CDR2 FNYEAQ. The CDR3 contains 15 residues. Trimming at V came to 1 base and at J to 4 bases, leaving 2 bases not matched to a gene.

In DNA, the CDR3 is TGTGCCAGCAGTCGAACCGCGGGACTGGGTTACAATGAGCAGTTCTTC. Protein sequence: CASSRTAGLGYNEQFF. This chain uses TRBV3-1 (or the pseudogene TRBV3-2) with TRBJ2-1, with D perhaps matching TRBD2 (6 bases). Trimming removed 6 bases from V and 4 bases from J, with 19 bases in between. The CDR3 loop spans 16 amino acids. Germline assignment: CDR1 LGHDT and CDR2 YNNKEL (reference sequence).

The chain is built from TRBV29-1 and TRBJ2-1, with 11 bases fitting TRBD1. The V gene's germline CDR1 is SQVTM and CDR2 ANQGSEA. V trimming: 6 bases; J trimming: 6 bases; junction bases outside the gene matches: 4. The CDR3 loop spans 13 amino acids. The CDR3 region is CSVDRGQSNEQFF. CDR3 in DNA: TGCAGCGTGGACAGGGGGCAGAGCAATGAGCAGTTCTTC.

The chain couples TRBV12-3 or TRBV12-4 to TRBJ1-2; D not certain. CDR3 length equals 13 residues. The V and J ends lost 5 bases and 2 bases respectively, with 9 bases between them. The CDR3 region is CASSPDLNYGYTF. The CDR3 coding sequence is TGTGCCAGCAGTCCAGACTTAAACTATGGCTACACCTTC.

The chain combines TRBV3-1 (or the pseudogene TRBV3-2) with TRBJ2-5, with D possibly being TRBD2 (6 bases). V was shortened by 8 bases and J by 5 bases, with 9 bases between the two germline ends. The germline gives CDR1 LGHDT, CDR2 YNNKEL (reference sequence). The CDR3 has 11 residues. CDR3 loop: CASDRGETQYF. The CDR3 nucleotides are TGTGCCAGCGATCGGGGGGAGACCCAGTACTTC.

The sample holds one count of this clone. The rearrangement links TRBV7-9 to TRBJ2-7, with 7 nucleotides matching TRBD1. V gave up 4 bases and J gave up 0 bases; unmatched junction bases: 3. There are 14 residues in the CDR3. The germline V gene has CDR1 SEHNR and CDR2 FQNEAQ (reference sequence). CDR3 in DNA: TGTGCCAGCAGCTCGGGACAGCTCTCCTACGAGCAGTACTTC. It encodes CASSSGQLSYEQYF.

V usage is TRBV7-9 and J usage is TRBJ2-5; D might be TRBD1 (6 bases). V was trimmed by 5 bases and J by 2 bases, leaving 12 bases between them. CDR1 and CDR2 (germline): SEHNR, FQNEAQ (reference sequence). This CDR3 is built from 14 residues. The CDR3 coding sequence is TGTGCCAGCAGCGCCCACAGGGAACAAGAGACCCAGTACTTC. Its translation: CASSAHREQETQYF.

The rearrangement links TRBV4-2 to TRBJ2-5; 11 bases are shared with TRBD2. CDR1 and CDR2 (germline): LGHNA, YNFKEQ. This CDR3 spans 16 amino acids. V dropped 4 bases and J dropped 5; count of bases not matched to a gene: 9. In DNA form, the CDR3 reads TGTGCCAGCAGCCTCATTAGCGGGGGGGAAGGGGAGACCCAGTACTTC. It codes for CASSLISGGEGETQYF.

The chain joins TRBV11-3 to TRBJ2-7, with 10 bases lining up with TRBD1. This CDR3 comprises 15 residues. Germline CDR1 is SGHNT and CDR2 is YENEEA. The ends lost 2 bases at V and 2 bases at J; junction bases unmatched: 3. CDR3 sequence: CASSLRTGGPYEQYF. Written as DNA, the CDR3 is TGTGCCAGCAGCTTAAGGACAGGGGGGCCCTACGAGCAGTACTTC.

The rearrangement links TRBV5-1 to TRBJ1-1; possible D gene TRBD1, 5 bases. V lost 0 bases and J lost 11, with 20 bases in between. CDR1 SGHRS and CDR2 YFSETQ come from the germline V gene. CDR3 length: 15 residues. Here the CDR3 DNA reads TGCGCCAGCAGCTTGGAGAGCAGGGCCCGGGTTGTGGCTTTCTTT. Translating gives CASSLESRARVVAFF. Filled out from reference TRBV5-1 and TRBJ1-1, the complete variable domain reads KAGVTQTPRYLIKTRGQQVTLSCSPISGHRSVSWYQQTPGQGLQFLFEYFSETQRNKGNFPGRFSGRQFSNSRSEMNVSTLELGDSALYLCASSLESRARVVAFFGQGTRLTVV.

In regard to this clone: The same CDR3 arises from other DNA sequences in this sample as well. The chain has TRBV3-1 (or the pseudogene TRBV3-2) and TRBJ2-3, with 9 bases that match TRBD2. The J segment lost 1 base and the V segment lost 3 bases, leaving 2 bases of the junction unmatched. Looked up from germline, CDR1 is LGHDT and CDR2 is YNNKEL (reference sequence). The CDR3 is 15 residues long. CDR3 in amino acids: CASSQRGGRTDTQYF. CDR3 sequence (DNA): TGTGCCAGCAGCCAGCGGGGGGGACGCACAGATACGCAGTATTTT.

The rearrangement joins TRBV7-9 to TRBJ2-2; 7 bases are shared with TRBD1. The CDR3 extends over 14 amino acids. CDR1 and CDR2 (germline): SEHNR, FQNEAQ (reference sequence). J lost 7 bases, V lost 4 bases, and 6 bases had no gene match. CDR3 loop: CASSSDRVNGELFF. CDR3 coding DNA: TGTGCCAGCAGCTCAGACAGGGTGAACGGGGAGCTGTTTTTT.

The CDR3 DNA sequence: TGTGCCAGCTCACCACCCGCCAGGGGCGCGTCTTACGAGCAGTACTTC. This sequence encodes CASSPPARGASYEQYF. This chain uses TRBV18 with TRBJ2-7, with D possibly being TRBD1 (6 bases). V gave up 0 bases and J gave up 4 bases, with 16 bases separating them. The CDR3 runs to 16 residues. Looked up from germline, CDR1 is KGHSH and CDR2 is LQKENI.

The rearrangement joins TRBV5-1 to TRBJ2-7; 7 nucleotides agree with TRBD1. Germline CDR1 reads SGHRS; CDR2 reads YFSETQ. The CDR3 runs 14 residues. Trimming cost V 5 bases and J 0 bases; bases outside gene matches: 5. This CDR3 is CASRLTGSSYEQYF. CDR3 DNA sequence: TGCGCCAGCAGACTGACAGGGAGCTCCTACGAGCAGTACTTC.

This CDR3 reads CASSRAAGGMDIQYF. The CDR3 DNA follows: TGTGCCAGCAGCAGAGCGGCGGGGGGCATGGACATTCAGTACTTC. The gene calls are TRBV3-1 (or the pseudogene TRBV3-2) and TRBJ2-4; 8 positions agree with TRBD2. The CDR3 contains 15 residues. After removal of 5 bases from V and 8 bases from J, the junction contained 11 bases not matched to a gene. In germline, CDR1 is LGHDT, CDR2 YNNKEL (reference sequence).

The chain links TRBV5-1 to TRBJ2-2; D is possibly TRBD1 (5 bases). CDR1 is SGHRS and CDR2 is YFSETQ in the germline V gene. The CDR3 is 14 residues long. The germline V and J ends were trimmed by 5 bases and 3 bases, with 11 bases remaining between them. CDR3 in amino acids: CASRPTGDTGELFF. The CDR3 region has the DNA TGCGCCAGCAGACCCACAGGCGACACCGGGGAGCTGTTTTTT.

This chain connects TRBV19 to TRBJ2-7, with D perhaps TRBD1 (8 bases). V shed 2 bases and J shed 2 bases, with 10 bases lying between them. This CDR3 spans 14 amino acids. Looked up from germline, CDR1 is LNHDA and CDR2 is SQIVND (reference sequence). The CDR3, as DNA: TGTGCCAGTAGTATAACAGGGGGGGCCTACGAGCAGTACTTC. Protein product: CASSITGGAYEQYF.

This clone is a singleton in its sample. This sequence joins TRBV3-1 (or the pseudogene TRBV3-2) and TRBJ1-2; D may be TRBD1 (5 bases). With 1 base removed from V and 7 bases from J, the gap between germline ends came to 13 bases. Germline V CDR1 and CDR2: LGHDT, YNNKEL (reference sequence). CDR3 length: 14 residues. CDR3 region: CASSQARGAGGYTF. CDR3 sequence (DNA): TGTGCCAGCAGCCAAGCGAGGGGAGCGGGTGGCTACACCTTC.

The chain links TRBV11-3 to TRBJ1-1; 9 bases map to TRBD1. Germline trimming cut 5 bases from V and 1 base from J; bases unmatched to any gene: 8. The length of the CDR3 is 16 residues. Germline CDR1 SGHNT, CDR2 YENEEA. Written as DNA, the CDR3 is TGTGCCAGCAGCGCCCGACAGGGGGGGAAGAACACTGAAGCTTTCTTT. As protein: CASSARQGGKNTEAFF.

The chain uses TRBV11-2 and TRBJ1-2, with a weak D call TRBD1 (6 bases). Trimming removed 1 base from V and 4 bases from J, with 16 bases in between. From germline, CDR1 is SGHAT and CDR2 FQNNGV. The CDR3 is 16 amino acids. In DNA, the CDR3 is TGTGCCAGCAGCTTAGCCCTTGTGGGGGCAGGCTATGGCTACACCTTC. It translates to CASSLALVGAGYGYTF. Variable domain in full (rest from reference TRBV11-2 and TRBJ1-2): EAGVAQSPRYKIIEKRQSVAFWCNPISGHATLYWYQQILGQGPKLLIQFQNNGVVDDSQLPKDRFSAERLKGVDSTLKIQPAKLEDSAVYLCASSLALVGAGYGYTFGSGTRLTVV.

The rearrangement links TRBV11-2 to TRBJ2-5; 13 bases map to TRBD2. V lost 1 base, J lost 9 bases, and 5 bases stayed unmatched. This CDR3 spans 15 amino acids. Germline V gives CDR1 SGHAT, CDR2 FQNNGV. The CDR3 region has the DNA TGTGCCAGCAGCTTAGCCGGGACTAGCGGGGTGTCCCAGTACTTC. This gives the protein CASSLAGTSGVSQYF.

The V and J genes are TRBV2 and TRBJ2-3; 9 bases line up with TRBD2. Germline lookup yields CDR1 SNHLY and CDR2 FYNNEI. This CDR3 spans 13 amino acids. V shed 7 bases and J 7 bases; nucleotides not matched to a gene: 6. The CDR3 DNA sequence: TGTGCCAGCACTAGCGGGGAAGCCAATACGCAGTATTTT. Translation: CASTSGEANTQYF.